A selection of T cell receptor beta chains follows, all from one sample in a study of cytomegalovirus exposure and HLA in healthy donors. TCRdb keeps only in-frame clones here, not all; method: immunoSEQ multiplex PCR. The sample records about 130,000 clones, approximately 17% being singletons. The sample taken for sequencing was PBMCs. All receptors come from a female donor in good health and CMV-seropositive. CDR3s leave out the opening cysteine and the closing phenylalanine or tryptophan. Only part of the rows carry a size: once, few, many, or a class if the clone is expanded.

v_call | clone_size | cdr3_aa
TRBV25-1 | few | ASSELSGQGNYNEQF
TRBV28 | few | ASSLVGVFNQPQH
TRBV14 | . | ASIKLRSYGYT
TRBV5-6 | . | ASSLSGSGTEAF
TRBV4-1 | . | ASSQDVSGSSYEQY
TRBV5-1 | few | ASSSLAGSGNEQF
TRBV9 | . | ASSADREYNIQY
TRBV18 | few | ASSPGHFGFQETQY
TRBV7-8 | few | ASSLYRAMNTEAF
TRBV9 | . | ASSQSTGKGNTIY
TRBV21-1 | . | ASSKTGGLGNEQF
TRBV7-8 | . | ASSSLGARLTGELF
TRBV6-5 | . | AIKRGLATDTQY
TRBV4-2 | few | ASSQEAEGAWRYT
TRBV27 | . | ASQMSGGLQETQY
TRBV28 | . | ASSLSLSGEQPQH
TRBV27 | . | ASTLAGTYNEQF
TRBV7-3 | . | ASSLKSSGLDEQF
TRBV2 | . | ASSVAINTGELF
TRBV5-1 | . | ASSARTGMFSYEQY
TRBV2 | . | ASRDRDYPYEQY
TRBV5-1 | . | ASSYLGGGEQY
TRBV10-3 | few | AISESTAGGLQF
TRBV19 | few | ASSILGETNTGELF
TRBV28 | . | ASSPTGYTGELF
TRBV4-1 | . | ASSRSETGGNIQY
TRBV5-6 | few | ASSLAWAGYEQY
TRBV28 | few | ASSLWEAGGNLYEQY
TRBV19 | . | ASSIWGPDSPLH
TRBV5-4 | . | ASSSKSVGSYEQY
TRBV9 | . | ASSVGREGVQETQY
TRBV5-1 | . | ASSLGLAGGPNNEQF
TRBV28 | . | ASMYGRGGELF
TRBV5-4 | few | ASSYGTALSYEQY
TRBV30 | few | AWRRKGVAKNIQY
TRBV2 | . | ASSQGGVQPQH
TRBV4-1 | . | ASSDSGATYNEQF
TRBV29-1 | few | SVEVGGTYNEQF
TRBV19 | few | ASSIDKVPGLRGGANVLT
TRBV15 | few | ATQRQVNQPQH
TRBV2 | . | ASRAPGGGEKLF
TRBV5-8 | . | ASSLERSFTDTQY
TRBV6-5 | few | ASSSRRENYGYT